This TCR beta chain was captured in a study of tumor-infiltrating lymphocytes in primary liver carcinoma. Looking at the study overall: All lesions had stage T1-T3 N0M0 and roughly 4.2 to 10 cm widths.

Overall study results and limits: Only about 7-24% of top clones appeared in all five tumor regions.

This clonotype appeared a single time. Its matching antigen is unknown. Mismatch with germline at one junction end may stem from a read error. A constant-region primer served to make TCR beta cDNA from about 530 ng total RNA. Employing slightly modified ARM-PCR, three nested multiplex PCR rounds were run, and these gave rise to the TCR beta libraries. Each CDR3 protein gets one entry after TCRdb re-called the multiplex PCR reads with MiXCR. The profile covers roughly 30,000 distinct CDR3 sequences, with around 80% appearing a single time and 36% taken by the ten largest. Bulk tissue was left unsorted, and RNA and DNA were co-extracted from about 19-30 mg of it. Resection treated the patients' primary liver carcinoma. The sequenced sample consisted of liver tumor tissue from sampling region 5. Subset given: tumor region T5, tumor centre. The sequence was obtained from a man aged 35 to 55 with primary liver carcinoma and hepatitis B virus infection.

CDR3 DNA: TGTGCCAGTAACTGGGGCAGGGGCCTCCAAAACTACGATCAGTACTTC. The encoded protein is CASNWGRGLQNYDQYF. The chain recombines TRBV11-2 with TRBJ2-7; tentative D call: TRBD1 (6 bases). CDR3 size: 16 residues. CDR1 is SGHAT, CDR2 FQNNGV, per germline.